The clone carrying this T cell receptor (beta chain) came up a few times. Antigen specificity is unknown. These data originate in a study of T cell responses to AZD1222 COVID-19 vaccine. Regarding the study as a whole: Baseline antibody screening turned up just a handful of seropositive AZD1222 recipients. Nearly half of unique spike-specific TCRs reportedly avoided B.1.351 and B.1.1.7 mutated regions. Spike-wide vaccine-associated CD4 TCRs dominated at 160-218 and 743-854. White British people made up most donors, females outnumbered males, and clonal diversity was possibly underestimated.

Profiled with immunoSEQ multiplex PCR; TCRdb holds only in-frame clones, not every one. The sample holds approximately 120,000 clones; around 90% are singletons and the top ten take around 30%. Germline CDR1 reads LGHDT; CDR2 reads YNNKEL (reference sequence). The CDR3 totals 16 residues. V lost 0 bases, J lost 1 base, and 10 bases lay in between. The clonotype was recovered from an adult in good health. Material: peripheral blood, obtained on day 0 of AZD1222 vaccination. V is TRBV3-1 (or the pseudogene TRBV3-2) and J is TRBJ2-4, with D perhaps matching TRBD2 (5 bases). The CDR3 sequence is CASSQDLRGAKNIQYF. The DNA of the CDR3 is TGTGCCAGCAGCCAAGACCTGCGCGGGGCCAAAAACATTCAGTACTTC.